This T cell receptor (beta chain) was obtained from a study of cytomegalovirus exposure and HLA in healthy donors. General study findings and limits: A further, later analysis showed that HLA-associated TCR beta chains (compared with equally common others) were more clonally expanded. With DRB1 most and HLA-C fewest, TCR association rates differed between HLA loci in a later analysis.

About this clone itself: Antigen: not known.

Germline CDR1 and CDR2: SQVTM and ANQGSEA. Between the trimmed V and J ends, which lost 4 bases and 4 bases, there was a span of 15 bases. CDR3 length equals 14 residues. Primers included in the PCR were 60 Vbeta and 13 Jbeta primers. Method: immunoSEQ multiplex PCR; TCRdb's copy keeps in-frame clones and lacks some. Of under 200,000 clones listed, 60% to 75% were seen once; the top ten hold about 3%. This receptor was taken from a woman aged 45-59 years in good health and CMV-seropositive. The sample taken for sequencing was PBMCs. This chain links TRBV29-1 with TRBJ2-3; weak D call: TRBD2 (7 bases). CDR3 bases: TGCAGCGTTGCGGGGGGAGGGGGAGCAGATACGCAGTATTTT. This gives the protein CSVAGGGGADTQYF.